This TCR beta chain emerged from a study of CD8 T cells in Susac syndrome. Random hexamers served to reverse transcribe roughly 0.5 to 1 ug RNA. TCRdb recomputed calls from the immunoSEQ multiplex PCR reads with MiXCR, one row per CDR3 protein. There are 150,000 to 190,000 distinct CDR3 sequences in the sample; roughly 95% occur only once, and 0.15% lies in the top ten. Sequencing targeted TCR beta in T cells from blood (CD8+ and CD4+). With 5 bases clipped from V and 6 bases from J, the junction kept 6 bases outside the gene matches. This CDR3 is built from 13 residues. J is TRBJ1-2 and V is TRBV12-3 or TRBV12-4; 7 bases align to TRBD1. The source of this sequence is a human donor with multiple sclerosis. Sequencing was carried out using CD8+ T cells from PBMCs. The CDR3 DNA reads TGTGCCAGCAGTCCCGGGACAGCGGATGGCTACACCTTC. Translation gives CASSPGTADGYTF.